Below, 8 T cell receptor beta chains from the same sample are listed, as sequenced in a study of metastatic and nonmetastatic thyroid tumors. All patients reached thyroid surgery having received no treatment beforehand. TCRdb re-analyzed the PCR reads using MiXCR. The sample has more than 50,000 clones, 20% to 25% seen once. The sample taken for sequencing was blood. The receptors were gathered from a female donor with papillary thyroid cancer or a benign thyroid nodule (not recorded which). Some clones in this sample may be carry-over from other donors' samples.

This clone was seen a few times. The rearrangement uses TRBV28 and TRBJ2-1, with TRBD1 matching over 7 bases. Unmatched junction bases numbered 9, after V lost 5 bases and J lost 5 bases. This CDR3 region has 15 residues. Germline V CDR1 and CDR2: MDHEN, SYDVKM. The CDR3 DNA reads as TGTGCCAGCAGTCGTACAGGGGTCTCTGACAATGAGCAGTTCTTC. This encodes CASSRTGVSDNEQFF.

This chain uses TRBV20-1 with TRBJ2-1; 11 nucleotides agree with TRBD2. The germline V gene encodes CDR1 DFQATT and CDR2 SNEGSKA (reference sequence). The CDR3 contains 20 residues. V shed 0 bases, J shed 0 bases, and the junction held 13 bases outside the gene matches. CDR3 sequence (DNA): TGCAGTGCTAGAGATATCCCCTATCTGACTAGCGGGATCTCCTACAATGAGCAGTTCTTC. Protein: CSARDIPYLTSGISYNEQFF.

This clone rates as medium-sized. V and J are TRBV28 and TRBJ1-1, with D tentatively TRBD1 (6 bases). With 5 bases removed from V and 10 bases from J, the gap between germline ends came to 17 bases. Germline V gives CDR1 MDHEN, CDR2 SYDVKM. CDR3 length: 13 residues. The CDR3 region is CASSTYRDLGAFF. DNA of the CDR3: TGTGCCAGCAGTACATACAGGGATCTCGGAGCTTTCTTT.

This clone was observed many times. This chain uses TRBV29-1 with TRBJ1-2; 9 nucleotides line up with TRBD1. The V gene's germline CDR1 is SQVTM and CDR2 ANQGSEA. Trimming removed 6 bases from V and 8 bases from J; junction bases left unmatched: 16. The CDR3 runs to 15 residues. The CDR3 nucleotides are TGCAGCGTCGCAAACCCGGGACAGGGTAATGAGGGCTACACCTTC. This sequence encodes CSVANPGQGNEGYTF.

This clone showed up many times. This rearrangement joins TRBV12-3 or TRBV12-4 to TRBJ2-4; a possible D gene is TRBD1 (5 bases). Trimming removed 6 bases from V and 2 bases from J, with 14 bases in between. The CDR3 contains 15 residues. This CDR3 reads CASSKPPDTKNIQYF. In DNA, the CDR3 is TGTGCCAGCAGCAAACCACCGGACACCAAAAACATTCAGTACTTC.

For this clone: A read error may explain this, as a much larger clone is one base away. J is TRBJ1-4 and V is TRBV7-2; D possibly corresponds to TRBD1 (6 bases). V lost 5 bases to trimming and J lost 3 bases, with 10 bases between them. The CDR3 is 14 residues long. From germline, CDR1 is SGHTA and CDR2 FQGNSA. In nucleotides, the CDR3 is TGTGCCAGCAGCCGGACAGTGCCTAATGAAAAACTGTTTTTT. This translates into CASSRTVPNEKLFF.

This clone showed up many times. V and J are TRBV18 and TRBJ2-1, with D possibly TRBD2 on 6 matching bases. Trimming pared 5 bases from V and 8 bases from J, leaving 10 bases between. CDR1 is KGHSH, CDR2 LQKENI, per germline. The CDR3 runs to 12 residues. The chain's CDR3 is CASSTTSYEQFF. The CDR3, as DNA: TGTGCCAGCTCAACGACTAGTTATGAGCAGTTCTTC.

This sequence joins TRBV28 and TRBJ1-5, with 7 nucleotides matching TRBD1. Per germline, CDR1 MDHEN and CDR2 SYDVKM. With V trimmed by 6 bases and J by 8 bases, 16 bases remained unmatched. This CDR3 comprises 16 residues. The CDR3 reads CASRTRGQVANKPQHF. The CDR3 DNA is TGTGCCAGCAGGACCCGCGGACAGGTGGCAAATAAGCCCCAGCATTTT.